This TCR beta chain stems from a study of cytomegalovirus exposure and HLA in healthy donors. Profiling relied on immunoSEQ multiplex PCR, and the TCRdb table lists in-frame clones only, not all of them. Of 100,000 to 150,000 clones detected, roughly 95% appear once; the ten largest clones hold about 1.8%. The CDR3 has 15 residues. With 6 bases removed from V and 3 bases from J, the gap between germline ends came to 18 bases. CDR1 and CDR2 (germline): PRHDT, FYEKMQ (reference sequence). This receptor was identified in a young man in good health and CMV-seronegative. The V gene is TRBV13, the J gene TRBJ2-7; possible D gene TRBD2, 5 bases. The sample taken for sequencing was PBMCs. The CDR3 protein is CASSYRTDSIYEQYF. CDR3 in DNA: TGTGCCAGCAGTTATCGGACTGATTCTATCTACGAGCAGTACTTC.